This passage covers 32 T cell receptor beta chains from one sample sequenced in a study of tissue T cells after allogeneic stem cell transplantation. The assay was immunoSEQ multiplex PCR, and TCRdb's table has in-frame clones only and misses some. Of approximately 4,900 clones in the sample, roughly two thirds are singletons; the top ten hold roughly 8.2%. The source was tissue from the colon, collected at autopsy. The source is a female donor of 60 years or more with lung cancer.

This sequence joins TRBV3-1 (or the pseudogene TRBV3-2) and TRBJ2-7, with 8 bases fitting TRBD1. The CDR3 runs 15 residues. With V trimmed by 1 base and J by 12 bases, 14 bases remained unmatched. The V gene's germline CDR1 is LGHDT and CDR2 YNNKEL (reference sequence). CDR3 sequence (DNA): TGTGCCAGCAGCCAAGCTCGCGGACAGGGTTCTATTCCGTACTTC. Its protein is CASSQARGQGSIPYF.

The chain is built from TRBV18 and TRBJ1-1; TRBD1 agrees at 9 bases. This CDR3 spans 15 amino acids. Germline-derived CDR1 and CDR2 are KGHSH and LQKENI. The V and J ends lost 4 bases and 2 bases, in that order; junction bases with no gene match: 5. The CDR3 sequence: CASSRGTGLNTEAFF. The CDR3 DNA sequence: TGTGCCAGCTCACGGGGGACAGGGCTTAACACTGAAGCTTTCTTT. The full variable domain, rest sourced from reference TRBV18 and TRBJ1-1, is NAGVMQNPRHLVRRRGQEARLRCSPMKGHSHVYWYRQLPEEGLKFMVYLQKENIIDESGMPKERFSAEFPKEGPSILRIQQVVRGDSAAYFCASSRGTGLNTEAFFGQGTRLTVV.

This chain links TRBV18 with TRBJ2-5, with D possibly TRBD2 on 6 matching bases. V lost 4 bases, J lost 2 bases, and 14 bases lay in between. This CDR3 is 15 amino acids long. CDR1 and CDR2 from the germline V gene are KGHSH and LQKENI. The CDR3 DNA is TGTGCCAGCTCACAGGTCGGGGGTCTACAAGAGACCCAGTACTTC. Its protein is CASSQVGGLQETQYF.

With regard to this clone: The junction departs from germline at one end; a sequencing error may be responsible. The chain couples TRBV5-4 to TRBJ1-1; D is perhaps TRBD1 (5 bases). The CDR3 is 14 amino acids. Germline V gene data show CDR1 as SGHNT and CDR2 as YYREEE (reference sequence). This chain's CDR3 is CARRPGGEGTEAFF. For the CDR3, the DNA is TGTGCCCGCAGGCCGGGGGGGGAGGGCACTGAAGCTTTCTTT.

The chain is built from TRBV11-3 and TRBJ2-1; D possibly corresponds to TRBD1 (8 bases). CDR1 is SGHNT, CDR2 YENEEA, per germline. CDR3 length: 19 amino acids. With 2 bases removed from V and 2 bases from J, the gap between germline ends came to 22 bases. The CDR3 region has the DNA TGTGCCAGCAGCTTAAAGGGGGGGCCGGTGGGACAGGCCTACAATGAGCAGTTCTTC. This codes for CASSLKGGPVGQAYNEQFF.

By its share, this clone is large. The chain employs TRBV4-3 and TRBJ1-6, with D uncertain. The CDR3 has 14 residues. Germline CDR1 LGHNA, CDR2 YSLEER. V lost 4 bases to trimming and J lost 9 bases, with 13 bases between them. The CDR3 sequence: CASSPRGRGSPLHF. The CDR3 nucleotides are TGCGCCAGCAGCCCGCGAGGACGGGGTTCACCCCTCCACTTT.

V is TRBV7-2 and J is TRBJ2-1; 10 bases agree with TRBD2. V was clipped by 5 bases and J by 7 bases; unmatched bases: 14. Germline CDR1 SGHTA, CDR2 FQGNSA. The CDR3 spans 17 residues. CDR3 region: CASSPTPKRGGRNEQFF. Written as DNA, the CDR3 is TGTGCCAGCAGCCCTACCCCTAAGCGGGGGGGGCGTAATGAGCAGTTCTTC.

V and J are TRBV5-1 and TRBJ2-3; maybe TRBD2 (6 bases). Per the germline V gene, CDR1 is SGHRS and CDR2 is YFSETQ. Trimming removed 4 bases at V and 6 bases at J, with 12 bases between. CDR3 length: 13 amino acids. The CDR3 loop is CASSLGLSDTQYF. CDR3 DNA sequence: TGCGCCAGCAGCCTGGGACTTTCGGATACGCAGTATTTT. Together with reference TRBV5-1 and TRBJ2-3, the CDR3 gives the full variable domain: KAGVTQTPRYLIKTRGQQVTLSCSPISGHRSVSWYQQTPGQGLQFLFEYFSETQRNKGNFPGRFSGRQFSNSRSEMNVSTLELGDSALYLCASSLGLSDTQYFGPGTRLTVL.

The V and J genes are TRBV7-2 and TRBJ1-1; unclear D gene. The V gene's germline CDR1 is SGHTA and CDR2 FQGNSA. CDR3 length: 16 amino acids. Trimming left V 4 bases short and J 2 bases short, with 17 bases between. The CDR3 sequence is CASSSDPPVVNTEAFF. The CDR3 DNA reads TGTGCCAGCAGCTCCGATCCCCCAGTAGTAAACACTGAAGCTTTCTTT.

The chain carries TRBV11-3 and TRBJ1-1, with 8 bases aligning to TRBD1. This CDR3 region has 18 residues. The V gene's germline CDR1 is SGHNT and CDR2 YENEEA. V trimming: 5 bases; J trimming: 8 bases; junction bases outside the gene matches: 22. CDR3 in DNA: TGTGCCAGCAGCCCACCCGGACAGGGAGTGGTAGGGCAAGGGGAAGCTTTCTTT. Translated, it gives CASSPPGQGVVGQGEAFF. Full variable domain (missing parts from reference TRBV11-3 and TRBJ1-1): EAGVVQSPRYKIIEKKQPVAFWCNPISGHNTLYWYLQNLGQGPELLIRYENEEAVDDSQLPKDRFSAERLKGVDSTLKIQPAELGDSAVYLCASSPPGQGVVGQGEAFFGQGTRLTVV.

The chain is built from TRBV3-1 (or the pseudogene TRBV3-2) and TRBJ1-2; 10 nucleotides line up with TRBD1. This CDR3 is built from 15 residues. The V and J ends lost 4 bases and 6 bases, in that order; junction bases with no gene match: 8. Per germline, CDR1 LGHDT and CDR2 YNNKEL (reference sequence). The chain's CDR3 is CASSPYDRGRNGYTF. CDR3 nucleotides: TGTGCCAGCAGCCCCTATGACAGGGGGCGAAATGGCTACACCTTC.

This chain connects TRBV13 to TRBJ1-2, with D possibly TRBD1 on 5 matching bases. CDR1 PRHDT and CDR2 FYEKMQ come from the germline V gene (reference sequence). CDR3 size: 15 residues. The germline V and J ends were trimmed by 3 bases and 4 bases, with 15 bases remaining between them. The CDR3 DNA reads as TGTGCCAGCAGCTTGGGCGGCAGGGTGTTCTATGGCTACACCTTC. Translated, it gives CASSLGGRVFYGYTF.

The CDR3 protein is CASSHGTRDQPQHF. Here the CDR3 DNA reads TGCGCCAGCAGCCACGGGACAAGGGATCAGCCCCAGCATTTT. This chain connects TRBV5-1 to TRBJ1-5, with D perhaps TRBD1 (6 bases). The CDR3 consists of 14 residues. V shed 4 bases and J shed 5 bases, with 13 bases lying between them. Germline V gene lookup returns CDR1 SGHRS and CDR2 YFSETQ.

This clone was found a few times. This sequence joins TRBV7-8 and TRBJ1-4; D is ambiguous. Trimming left V 1 base short and J 8 bases short, with 14 bases between. Germline CDR1 reads SGHVS; CDR2 reads FQNEAQ. The CDR3 contains 15 residues. CDR3 sequence reads: CASSLEGRLNEKLFF. The CDR3 DNA sequence: TGTGCCAGCAGCTTAGAAGGCAGGCTTAACGAAAAACTGTTTTTT.

V usage is TRBV5-1 and J usage is TRBJ2-7, with D perhaps assigned TRBD1 or TRBD2 (5 bases each). Germline loops: CDR1 SGHRS, CDR2 YFSETQ. Trimming removed 0 bases at V and 3 bases at J, with 7 bases between. This CDR3 spans 13 amino acids. CDR3 nucleotides: TGCGCCAGCAGCTTGGTTGGGGGCTACGAGCAGTACTTC. The encoded protein is CASSLVGGYEQYF.

The chain uses TRBV7-2 and TRBJ2-7; D is unclear. The germline CDR1 and CDR2 sequences are SGHTA and FQGNSA. The ends were cut back, 2 bases at V and 2 bases at J, with 10 bases in the middle. The CDR3 totals 14 residues. The CDR3 loop reads CASSLTWQTYEQYF. The CDR3 coding sequence is TGTGCCAGCAGCTTAACCTGGCAAACCTACGAGCAGTACTTC.

The chain couples TRBV6-6 to TRBJ1-1, with D unresolved. This CDR3 region has 14 residues. The V and J ends lost 2 bases and 3 bases respectively, with 10 bases between them. Germline V gives CDR1 MNHNY, CDR2 SVGAGI (reference sequence). This chain's CDR3 is CASSYSPGYTEAFF. In DNA, the CDR3 is TGTGCCAGCAGTTACAGCCCGGGGTACACTGAAGCTTTCTTT.

V and J are TRBV7-3 and TRBJ2-1; tentative D call: TRBD2 (5 bases). This CDR3 comprises 14 residues. CDR1 is SGHTA, CDR2 FQGTGA, per germline. Deletions cut 5 bases from V and 10 bases from J, with 18 bases between. CDR3: CASSTTGIPGEQFF. The CDR3 DNA reads as TGTGCCAGCAGCACCACCGGGATCCCGGGCGAGCAGTTCTTC. The variable domain in full, with the rest retrieved from reference TRBV7-3 and TRBJ2-1, is GAGVSQTPSNKVTEKGKYVELRCDPISGHTALYWYRQSLGQGPEFLIYFQGTGAADDSGLPNDRFFAVRPEGSVSTLKIQRTERGDSAVYLCASSTTGIPGEQFFGPGTRLTVL.

The chain employs TRBV9 and TRBJ2-5; 7 bases are a match to TRBD2. CDR3 size: 15 residues. Germline V gene sequence: CDR1 SGDLS, CDR2 YYNGEE. V lost 0 bases, J lost 0 bases, and 2 bases stayed unmatched. The CDR3 reads CASSVASGHQETQYF. The CDR3 region has the DNA TGTGCCAGCAGCGTAGCTAGCGGCCACCAAGAGACCCAGTACTTC. Together with reference TRBV9 and TRBJ2-5, the CDR3 gives the full variable domain: DSGVTQTPKHLITATGQRVTLRCSPRSGDLSVYWYQQSLDQGLQFLIQYYNGEERAKGNILERFSAQQFPDLHSELNLSSLELGDSALYFCASSVASGHQETQYFGPGTRLLVL.

The chain couples TRBV10-2 to TRBJ2-3; 8 bases align to TRBD1. Trimming at V came to 3 bases and at J to 1 base, leaving 0 bases not matched to a gene. The germline CDR1 and CDR2 sequences are WSHSY and SAAADI. The CDR3 extends over 14 amino acids. CDR3 nucleotide sequence: TGCGCCAGCAGTGAACAGGGGGGCACAGATACGCAGTATTTT. Translating gives CASSEQGGTDTQYF.

This chain joins TRBV18 and TRBJ1-6; TRBD1 matches at 7 bases. With V trimmed by 5 bases and J by 7 bases, 5 bases remained unmatched. The CDR3 loop spans 14 amino acids. In germline, CDR1 is KGHSH, CDR2 LQKENI. The chain's CDR3 is CASSSDRENSPLHF. In DNA form, the CDR3 reads TGTGCCAGCTCATCTGACAGGGAAAATTCACCCCTCCACTTT.

This rearrangement joins TRBV6-5 to TRBJ1-5; D is undetermined. CDR3 length: 11 residues. Trimming took off 5 bases at V and 11 bases at J, with 10 bases between the two ends. Looked up from germline, CDR1 is MNHEY and CDR2 is SVGAGI. This chain's CDR3 is CASSKVITQHF. The DNA for the CDR3 is TGTGCCAGCAGTAAGGTAATTACCCAGCATTTT.

The V call is TRBV18, the J call TRBJ2-3; no definite D call. The CDR3 runs 12 residues. Germline V gives CDR1 KGHSH, CDR2 LQKENI. Deletions cut 6 bases from V and 2 bases from J, with 6 bases between. The CDR3 spells CASSPDTDTQYF. The CDR3, as DNA: TGTGCCAGCTCGCCCGACACAGATACGCAGTATTTT.

The chain recombines TRBV9 with TRBJ1-1; weak D call: TRBD1 (5 bases). Germline-derived CDR1 and CDR2 are SGDLS and YYNGEE. CDR3 length: 14 amino acids. V lost 3 bases to trimming and J lost 5 bases, with 14 bases between them. The CDR3 DNA sequence: TGTGCCAGCAGCGACGGGACGGGGTCGACTGAAGCTTTCTTT. The encoded protein is CASSDGTGSTEAFF. The variable domain in full, completed from reference TRBV9 and TRBJ1-1, reads DSGVTQTPKHLITATGQRVTLRCSPRSGDLSVYWYQQSLDQGLQFLIQYYNGEERAKGNILERFSAQQFPDLHSELNLSSLELGDSALYFCASSDGTGSTEAFFGQGTRLTVV.

V usage is TRBV5-4 and J usage is TRBJ2-1; tentative D call: TRBD2 (5 bases). The germline V and J ends were trimmed by 2 bases and 0 bases, with 12 bases remaining between them. The CDR3 is 16 residues long. Germline assignment: CDR1 SGHNT and CDR2 YYREEE (reference sequence). The CDR3 coding sequence is TGTGCCAGCAGCTTAACTAGGAGCGTCTCCTACAATGAGCAGTTCTTC. Its translation: CASSLTRSVSYNEQFF.

A word on this clone: This specimen includes other DNA sequences encoding the same CDR3. V is TRBV6-5 and J is TRBJ2-1; no clear D gene. Germline V CDR1 and CDR2: MNHEY, SVGAGI. V was pared by 0 bases and J by 7 bases, with 7 bases between. CDR3 size: 13 residues. For the CDR3, the DNA is TGTGCCAGCAGTTACTCCATGCGGAATGAGCAGTTCTTC. Protein: CASSYSMRNEQFF.

The chain links TRBV11-2 to TRBJ2-7, with TRBD2 matching 9 bases. This CDR3 region has 16 residues. Germline values: CDR1 SGHAT, CDR2 FQNNGV. With 0 bases clipped from V and 0 bases from J, the junction kept 3 bases outside the gene matches. This chain's CDR3 is CASSLEASGDSYEQYF. The CDR3 DNA reads as TGTGCCAGCAGCTTAGAGGCTAGCGGGGACTCCTACGAGCAGTACTTC.

V gene TRBV7-8 combines with J gene TRBJ2-3; 8 bases match TRBD2. Germline lookup yields CDR1 SGHVS and CDR2 FQNEAQ. Trimming removed 4 bases from V and 6 bases from J; junction bases left unmatched: 9. The CDR3 runs 15 residues. Here the CDR3 reads CASSSSGGAGDTQYF. DNA for the CDR3: TGTGCCAGCAGCTCGTCGGGGGGGGCCGGTGATACGCAGTATTTT.

The V gene is TRBV24-1, the J gene TRBJ2-1; tentatively, D is TRBD2 (6 bases). The germline V gene encodes CDR1 KGHDR and CDR2 SFDVKD. The CDR3 is made up of 14 amino acids. Trimming left V 3 bases short and J 10 bases short, with 15 bases between. For the CDR3, the DNA is TGTGCCACCAGTGATCCACATCTAGCGACCGAGCAGTTCTTC. Its protein product is CATSDPHLATEQFF.

This clone occurred a few times. The V call is TRBV30, the J call TRBJ1-6, with unresolved D. CDR3 length equals 14 residues. Per germline, CDR1 GTSNPN and CDR2 SVGIG (reference sequence). V dropped 2 bases and J dropped 10 bases, with 15 bases sitting between them. In DNA, the CDR3 is TGTGCCTGGAGTTTAGGAGTTATAGACTCACCCCTCCACTTT. This translates into CAWSLGVIDSPLHF.

J is TRBJ1-2 and V is TRBV7-2; D not certain. Germline V gene sequence: CDR1 SGHTA, CDR2 FQGNSA. The V and J ends lost 4 bases and 0 bases respectively, with 12 bases between them. The CDR3 length is 15 residues. The DNA for the CDR3 is TGTGCCAGCAGCTACGGGGATATCGCTAACTATGGCTACACCTTC. It codes for CASSYGDIANYGYTF. Drawing the rest from reference TRBV7-2 and TRBJ1-2, the complete variable domain is GAGVSQSPSNKVTEKGKDVELRCDPISGHTALYWYRQSLGQGLEFLIYFQGNSAPDKSGLPSDRFSAERTGGSVSTLTIQRTQQEDSAVYLCASSYGDIANYGYTFGSGTRLTVV.

The chain recombines TRBV6-5 with TRBJ2-7; either TRBD1 or TRBD2 may fit D (5 bases each). The CDR3 spans 14 residues. V dropped 6 bases and J dropped 2 bases, with 14 bases sitting between them. Germline V lookup: CDR1 MNHEY, CDR2 SVGAGI. CDR3: CASRRWDGPYEQYF. CDR3 nucleotide sequence: TGTGCCAGCAGGCGTTGGGACGGACCCTACGAGCAGTACTTC.